A selection of T cell receptor beta chains follows, all from one sample in a study of Ad26.COV2.S vaccination and SARS-CoV-2 variants. Profiled with immunoSEQ multiplex PCR; TCRdb holds only in-frame clones, not every one. The data contain around 270,000 clones, around 85% of them singletons. The starting material was peripheral blood, obtained in a trial of Ad26.COV2.S vaccine versus placebo. These receptors came from a person aged 18 to 65 who received the Ad26.COV2.S COVID-19 vaccine or a placebo. CDR3s include the opening cysteine and the closing phenylalanine or tryptophan. The D gene is left open where the match is weak. Size is stated for part of the rows, as once, few or many counts, or as a class when the clone is expanded.

d_gene	v_gene	j_gene	abundance	CDR3nt	CDR3aa
.	TRBV28	TRBJ2-1	.	TGTGCCAGCACCCTATACAATGAGCAGTTCTTC	CASTLYNEQFF
.	TRBV4-1	TRBJ1-3	.	TGCGCCAGCGGAAACACGAAGACGACGGGCCTCGCTACCTCTGGAAACACCATATATTTT	CASGNTKTTGLATSGNTIYF
.	TRBV4-3	TRBJ1-6	.	TGCGCCAGCAGCCAAGAAGGGCGGAGAAATTCACCCCTCCACTTT	CASSQEGRRNSPLHF
TRBD2	TRBV7-2	TRBJ2-1	.	TGTGCCAGCAGCCCATTAAGGGGAGCGGGAGGGTCTGAGCAGTTCTTC	CASSPLRGAGGSEQFF
TRBD2	TRBV3-1/TRBV3-2	TRBJ2-1	.	TGTGCCAGCAGCCCACTCAGTGGGGGGGGACGCAATGAGCAGTTCTTC	CASSPLSGGGRNEQFF
TRBD1	TRBV2	TRBJ1-4	.	TGTGCCAGCAGTGAATCTGGGAGGGGGCGAGGTGGGAAACTGTTTTTT	CASSESGRGRGGKLFF
TRBD1	TRBV6-5	TRBJ1-2	.	TGTGCCAGCAGTCCCAGGACAGGGAGAAACTATGGCTACACCTTC	CASSPRTGRNYGYTF
TRBD2	TRBV6-6	TRBJ2-5	.	TGTGCCAGCAGTTACGGACTAGCACCAGAGACCCAGTACTTC	CASSYGLAPETQYF
.	TRBV7-9	TRBJ2-1	once	TGTGCCAGCAGCTTCTCAGGTGGGGCCTACAATGAGCAGTTCTTC	CASSFSGGAYNEQFF
.	TRBV30	TRBJ1-3	once	TGTGCCTGGAGCGCAGTCAAAGGCTCTGGAAACACCATATATTTT	CAWSAVKGSGNTIYF
TRBD1	TRBV30	TRBJ1-2	.	TGTGCCTGGCACCAGGGGGCCAGGGGCTACACCTTC	CAWHQGARGYTF
TRBD1	TRBV30	TRBJ1-1	.	TGTGCCTGGAGTGTGGCAGGGGGTTTTACTGAAGCTTTCTTT	CAWSVAGGFTEAFF
TRBD1	TRBV7-9	TRBJ1-2	once	TGTGCCAGCAGCTTGGGGACAGGGGGACTTGGCTACACCTTC	CASSLGTGGLGYTF
TRBD2	TRBV25-1	TRBJ2-3	.	TGTGCCAGCAGTGAATTTTTGGGTAGCGGGAGTTACCCAGATACGCAGTATTTT	CASSEFLGSGSYPDTQYF
TRBD1	TRBV2	TRBJ1-4	.	TGTGCCAACAGACAGGGTAGTCCTAATGAAAAACTGTTTTTT	CANRQGSPNEKLFF
TRBD1	TRBV6-5	TRBJ1-2	.	TGTGCCAGCAGTTACATGGCAGGGGGTAACTATGGCTACACCTTC	CASSYMAGGNYGYTF
.	TRBV25-1	TRBJ2-1	.	TGTGCCAGCAGCGGAGGGCCGTACAATGAGCAGTTCTTC	CASSGGPYNEQFF
TRBD2	TRBV6-1	TRBJ2-5	.	TGTGCCAGCAGTGCCTATTCGCGGGGGGACCAAGAGACCCAGTACTTC	CASSAYSRGDQETQYF
.	TRBV19	TRBJ1-4	.	TGTGCCAGTAGTATAGGATTGGAAAATGAAAAACTGTTTTTT	CASSIGLENEKLFF
.	TRBV9	TRBJ1-2	.	TGTGCCAGCAGCGCTACAGGAGCTATGGGCTACACCTTC	CASSATGAMGYTF
.	TRBV20-1	TRBJ1-2	.	TGCAGTGCTAGTCCCTTAAGGGGCTACACCTTC	CSASPLRGYTF
TRBD1	TRBV24-1	TRBJ1-5	.	TGTGCCACCAGTGATACGGACAGGGGAGGCAATCAGCCCCAGCATTTT	CATSDTDRGGNQPQHF
.	TRBV5-1	TRBJ2-7	.	TGCGCCAGTACCACAGGCGGAAGCTCCTACGAGCAGTACTTC	CASTTGGSSYEQYF
TRBD1	TRBV28	TRBJ2-1	.	TGTGCCAGCAGTTCGGGACAGGGTGGTAATGAGCAGTTCTTC	CASSSGQGGNEQFF
.	TRBV7-8	TRBJ2-2	.	TGTGCCAGCAGCTTAGGGCTGTTCAACACCGGGGAGCTGTTTTTT	CASSLGLFNTGELFF
.	TRBV4-2	TRBJ2-3	.	TGTGCCAGCAGCCAAGAGGGCAGGTACACAGATACGCAGTATTTT	CASSQEGRYTDTQYF
.	TRBV11-2	TRBJ2-1	few	TGTGCCAGCAGCTTAGTTACCCTACTTGGAGAGAACGATGAGCAGTTCTTC	CASSLVTLLGENDEQFF
TRBD2	TRBV12-3/TRBV12-4	TRBJ2-1	once	TGTGCCAGCAGTTTTATAGCGGGAGTCGGGTTCTTC	CASSFIAGVGFF
TRBD1	TRBV4-2	TRBJ2-3	.	TGTGCCAGCAGCCAAGGGACAGGGGGCCCAGATACGCAGTATTTT	CASSQGTGGPDTQYF
TRBD2	TRBV7-2	TRBJ2-7	.	TGTGCCAGCAGGTCTCTAGCGGGGGCTCCTTACGAGCAGTACTTC	CASRSLAGAPYEQYF
.	TRBV6-4	TRBJ2-1	.	TGTGCCAGCAGTGAATCACCGGGAGAGTGGGATGAGCAGTTCTTC	CASSESPGEWDEQFF
.	TRBV5-1	TRBJ1-6	once	TGCGCCAGCAGAAATCAGGACCCGTATTCACCCCTCCACTTT	CASRNQDPYSPLHF
.	TRBV7-9	TRBJ2-2	once	TGTGCCAGCATCAGTCAGACAGGGAGGACCGGGGAGCTGTTTTTT	CASISQTGRTGELFF
.	TRBV19	TRBJ1-2	.	TGTGCCAGTAGTATTGTTAACTATGGCTACACCTTC	CASSIVNYGYTF
TRBD1	TRBV5-4	TRBJ2-3	.	TGTGCCAGCAGCTTGGAGCAGGGGGCATGGGATACGCAGTATTTT	CASSLEQGAWDTQYF
TRBD1	TRBV4-1	TRBJ1-2	.	TGCGCCAGCAGCCAAGATAGGGACAGGTATGGCTACACCTTC	CASSQDRDRYGYTF
.	TRBV6-5	TRBJ2-3	.	TGTGCCAGCAGGAGGGGAGGTGAGGATACGCAGTATTTT	CASRRGGEDTQYF
TRBD1	TRBV4-3	TRBJ2-3	.	TGCGCCAGCAGCTTAGATACAGGGGTATTTACAGATACGCAGTATTTT	CASSLDTGVFTDTQYF
.	TRBV5-1	TRBJ1-2	.	TGCGCCAGCAGTATGGCCAGGGATCCATATGGCTACACCTTC	CASSMARDPYGYTF
TRBD1	TRBV5-4	TRBJ2-2	few	TGTGCCACCAGCCCGGCCGGGACAGGGGGGACCGGGGAGCTGTTTTTT	CATSPAGTGGTGELFF
TRBD1	TRBV4-1	TRBJ2-7	.	TGCGCCAGCAGCCAAGAGGACAGGGGGGTGTACGAGCAGTACTTC	CASSQEDRGVYEQYF
.	TRBV30	TRBJ2-1	.	TGTGCCTGGAAAACTCCCCGGATCTTCAATGAGCAGTTCTTC	CAWKTPRIFNEQFF